The 28 T cell receptor beta chains listed next were all sequenced from one sample in a study of T cells after yellow fever vaccination. TCRdb called the 5' RACE reads again in MiXCR, with one record for every CDR3 protein. The repertoire holds 300,000 to 400,000 distinct CDR3 sequences, more than 8.5% seen once, with about a sixth in the top ten. The material was PBMCs, obtained on the day of the first yellow fever vaccination. These receptors were taken from a man younger than 35 who received the YFV17D yellow fever vaccine.

The sample holds a few counts of this clonotype. This sequence joins TRBV9 and TRBJ2-1; 8 bases fit TRBD2. Germline assignment: CDR1 SGDLS and CDR2 YYNGEE. The CDR3 runs to 19 residues. Trimming took 3 bases from V and 4 from J; bases not matched to a gene: 18. CDR3: CASSAGYFRFGGAYNEQFF. The CDR3 DNA reads TGTGCCAGCAGCGCGGGATATTTCAGGTTCGGGGGGGCTTACAATGAGCAGTTCTTC.

This rearrangement joins TRBV6-5 to TRBJ2-1, with TRBD2 matching 13 bases. Per germline, CDR1 MNHEY and CDR2 SVGAGI. CDR3 length: 15 amino acids. The V and J ends lost 6 bases and 9 bases, in that order; junction bases with no gene match: 8. In nucleotides, the CDR3 is TGTGCCAGCAGAACCGGGACTAGCGGGGTCTTTGAGCAGTTCTTC. Amino acid sequence: CASRTGTSGVFEQFF.

Points on this clonotype: The junction differs from germline at one of its ends, possibly a read error. The CDR3 sequence: CASSERAGWSNQPLHF. The DNA for the CDR3 is TGTGCCAGCAGCGAAAGGGCAGGGTGGAGCAATCAGCCCCTGCATTTT. V gene TRBV7-6 combines with J gene TRBJ1-5; D is possibly TRBD1 (5 bases). Germline V lookup: CDR1 SGHVS, CDR2 FNYEAQ. The CDR3 length is 16 residues.

The chain uses TRBV29-1 and TRBJ2-1, with 11 bases that match TRBD2. Germline V gene data show CDR1 as SQVTM and CDR2 as ANQGSEA. The V and J ends lost 3 bases and 10 bases, in that order; junction bases with no gene match: 8. This CDR3 spans 14 amino acids. CDR3 amino acids: CSVEGTSGLLEQFF. DNA for the CDR3: TGCAGCGTTGAGGGGACTAGCGGACTATTGGAGCAGTTCTTC.

The chain has TRBV5-4 and TRBJ2-7, with TRBD1 matching over 9 bases. Germline V CDR1 and CDR2: SGHNT, YYREEE (reference sequence). The CDR3 sequence is 14 residues long. J was trimmed by 3 bases and V by 3 bases; bases with no gene match: 4. The CDR3 bases are TGTGCCAGCAGCTGGGGACAGGGATACTACGAGCAGTACTTC. It codes for CASSWGQGYYEQYF.

There are a few counts of this clonotype. The chain couples TRBV5-5 to TRBJ2-7; tentatively, D is TRBD1 (5 bases). V was trimmed by 0 bases and J by 4 bases, leaving 14 bases between them. The CDR3 spans 15 residues. Per the germline V gene, CDR1 is SGHKS and CDR2 is YYEKEE (reference sequence). CDR3 region: CASSLVGHQGYEQYF. The DNA of the CDR3 is TGTGCCAGCAGCTTGGTTGGACATCAAGGTTACGAGCAGTACTTC. The full variable domain, with the rest looked up from reference TRBV5-5 and TRBJ2-7, is DAGVTQSPTHLIKTRGQQVTLRCSPISGHKSVSWYQQVLGQGPQFIFQYYEKEERGRGNFPDRFSARQFPNYSSELNVNALLLGDSALYLCASSLVGHQGYEQYFGPGTRLTVT.

The chain is built from TRBV5-4 and TRBJ2-3; D is unclear. Germline CDR1 SGHNT, CDR2 YYREEE (reference sequence). This CDR3 spans 15 amino acids. V was trimmed by 0 bases and J by 1 base, leaving 9 bases between them. The CDR3 protein is CASSLGVQRTDTQYF. The CDR3 DNA reads as TGTGCCAGCAGCTTGGGCGTACAGCGCACAGATACGCAGTATTTT.

This clonotype was observed a handful of times. The chain employs TRBV7-2 and TRBJ1-6; possible D gene TRBD1, 6 bases. Germline CDR1 reads SGHTA; CDR2 reads FQGNSA. V was shortened by 5 bases and J by 5 bases, with 13 bases between the two germline ends. The CDR3 has 15 residues. The CDR3 reads CASSVRQANNSPLHF. CDR3 DNA: TGTGCCAGCAGCGTTCGACAGGCGAATAATTCACCCCTCCACTTT.

V and J are TRBV9 and TRBJ2-7; D remains ambiguous. Trimming removed 0 bases from V and 7 bases from J, with 14 bases in between. Germline V lookup: CDR1 SGDLS, CDR2 YYNGEE. The CDR3 is made up of 14 amino acids. CDR3 DNA sequence: TGTGCCAGCAGCGTAGCTCCTGGCCTAGGGGAGCAGTACTTC. This translates into CASSVAPGLGEQYF.

This clonotype was observed a few times. The genes are TRBV6-6 and TRBJ1-1; D possibly corresponds to TRBD1 (6 bases). The length of the CDR3 is 12 residues. Trimming took 6 bases from V and 4 from J, leaving 9 bases between them. Looked up from germline, CDR1 is MNHNY and CDR2 is SVGAGI (reference sequence). The CDR3 DNA reads TGTGCCAGCAGATTCAGGGGCACTGAAGCTTTCTTT. Translating it yields CASRFRGTEAFF.

This clonotype turned up a few times. The genes are TRBV6-2 or TRBV6-3 and TRBJ1-2; tentative D call: TRBD1 (5 bases). The CDR3 loop spans 15 amino acids. V gave up 5 bases and J gave up 7 bases, with 20 bases separating them. Germline V lookup: CDR1 MNHEY, CDR2 SVGEGT. This CDR3 reads CASSAPPGTVSGYTF. For the CDR3, the DNA is TGTGCCAGCAGTGCCCCCCCAGGGACGGTATCTGGCTACACCTTC.

This clonotype appeared a few times. This chain uses TRBV18 with TRBJ2-7; 8 bases match TRBD1. The germline V gene encodes CDR1 KGHSH and CDR2 LQKENI. The trim removed 6 bases at V and 2 bases at J, leaving 9 bases unmatched. The CDR3 sequence is 15 residues long. CDR3 nucleotide sequence: TGTGCCAGCTCCTCGTCCTCGACAGGGGCCTACGAGCAGTACTTC. Amino acid sequence: CASSSSSTGAYEQYF. Full variable domain (remainder filled in from reference TRBV18 and TRBJ2-7): NAGVMQNPRHLVRRRGQEARLRCSPMKGHSHVYWYRQLPEEGLKFMVYLQKENIIDESGMPKERFSAEFPKEGPSILRIQQVVRGDSAAYFCASSSSSTGAYEQYFGPGTRLTVT.

This clonotype was found a few times. This chain links TRBV18 with TRBJ2-7, with D hard to call. The germline V gene has CDR1 KGHSH and CDR2 LQKENI. V dropped 2 bases and J dropped 2 bases, with 10 bases sitting between them. The CDR3 is 14 amino acids. The CDR3 region has the DNA TGTGCCAGCTCACCAGGTCGGTTTCCCTACGAGCAGTACTTC. Translation: CASSPGRFPYEQYF.

The chain joins TRBV10-3 to TRBJ2-7; possibly TRBD1 for D (6 bases). The CDR3 has 13 amino acids. Germline loops: CDR1 ENHRY, CDR2 SYGVKD. V lost 10 bases, J lost 0 bases, and 13 bases lay in between. CDR3 DNA sequence: TGTGCCACCAGACAGGATAGCTCCTACGAGCAGTACGTC. Translated: CATRQDSSYEQYV.

Many counts were recorded for this clonotype. The J gene is TRBJ1-2, the V gene TRBV5-1; D may be TRBD1 (5 bases). From germline, CDR1 is SGHRS and CDR2 YFSETQ. The CDR3 runs 16 residues. V was cut by 4 bases and J by 3 bases, with 19 bases left in between. This CDR3 reads CASSLFGGDLDYGYTF. CDR3 DNA: TGCGCCAGCAGCCTGTTCGGGGGGGATCTAGACTATGGCTACACCTTC.

The chain couples TRBV9 to TRBJ2-2; TRBD1 matches at 9 bases. V trimming: 3 bases; J trimming: 3 bases; junction bases outside the gene matches: 3. CDR1 and CDR2 (germline): SGDLS, YYNGEE. This CDR3 comprises 15 residues. CDR3 amino acids: CASSGTGEYTGELFF. In DNA, the CDR3 is TGTGCCAGCAGCGGGACAGGGGAGTACACCGGGGAGCTGTTTTTT.

This clonotype was seen repeatedly, ten times or more. V gene TRBV5-1 combines with J gene TRBJ2-1; tentatively, D is TRBD1 or TRBD2 (5 bases each). The germline gives CDR1 SGHRS, CDR2 YFSETQ. Trimming cost V 0 bases and J 4 bases, with 8 bases left between them. This CDR3 comprises 14 residues. This chain's CDR3 is CASSLGGLYNEQFF. DNA for the CDR3: TGCGCCAGCAGCTTGGGGGGGTTGTACAATGAGCAGTTCTTC.

This chain joins TRBV4-2 and TRBJ2-7; D remains unclear. CDR1 is LGHNA, CDR2 YNFKEQ, per germline. The length of the CDR3 is 13 residues. Deletions cut 0 bases from V and 7 bases from J, with 10 bases between. Written as DNA, the CDR3 is TGTGCCAGCAGCCAAGATGTAGGGCGGGAGCAGTACTTC. Protein: CASSQDVGREQYF.

The chain has TRBV7-2 and TRBJ2-3, with D maybe TRBD2 (7 bases). The V gene's germline CDR1 is SGHTA and CDR2 FQGNSA. The CDR3 has 16 amino acids. V was pared by 5 bases and J by 2 bases, with 17 bases between. The chain's CDR3 is CASSLWGGGNTDTQYF. In DNA, the CDR3 is TGTGCCAGCAGCCTGTGGGGGGGGGGCAACACAGATACGCAGTATTTT.

This clonotype appeared a few times. The CDR3 sequence is CASSFSNRGETEAFF. The CDR3, as DNA: TGTGCCAGCAGCTTTTCGAACAGGGGAGAAACTGAAGCTTTCTTT. The chain couples TRBV7-9 to TRBJ1-1; TRBD1 matches at 7 bases. The CDR3 is 15 residues long. V shed 3 bases, J shed 5 bases, and the junction held 9 bases outside the gene matches. Germline lookup yields CDR1 SEHNR and CDR2 FQNEAQ (reference sequence). Supplemented by reference TRBV7-9 and TRBJ1-1, the full variable domain reads DTGVSQNPRHKITKRGQNVTFRCDPISEHNRLYWYRQTLGQGPEFLTYFQNEAQLEKSRLLSDRFSAERPKGSFSTLEIQRTEQGDSAMYLCASSFSNRGETEAFFGQGTRLTVV.

This clonotype was seen ten or more times. This chain joins TRBV10-1 and TRBJ2-3; D not certain. Per the germline V gene, CDR1 is WNHNN and CDR2 is SYGVQD (reference sequence). V lost 10 bases and J 1 base, leaving 9 bases between the germline ends. This CDR3 is built from 12 residues. DNA of the CDR3: TGCGCCACCTCGCAAGGCACAGATACGCAGTATTTT. Protein: CATSQGTDTQYF.

This chain uses TRBV10-1 with TRBJ2-7; D unresolved. The CDR3 is made up of 13 amino acids. CDR1 and CDR2 from the germline V gene are WNHNN and SYGVQD (reference sequence). With 5 bases removed from V and 3 bases from J, the gap between germline ends came to 11 bases. In DNA, the CDR3 is TGCGCCAGCAGTTCGGAAACCAGCTACGAGCAGTACTTC. Residues: CASSSETSYEQYF.

Comment on this clonotype: Sequence at one end of the junction differs from germline and may be a read error. This chain uses TRBV6-5 with TRBJ2-2; 8 bases agree with TRBD2. The germline CDR1 and CDR2 sequences are MNHEY and SVGAGI. The CDR3 is 17 residues long. The CDR3 loop is CTSSYEGTRSFGGELFF. Written as DNA, the CDR3 is TGTACCAGCAGTTACGAAGGGACTAGAAGTTTCGGCGGGGAGCTGTTTTTT.

This clonotype was recorded at least ten times. The chain couples TRBV5-1 to TRBJ1-1; D gene ambiguous. Per germline, CDR1 SGHRS and CDR2 YFSETQ. Trimming stripped 2 bases from V and 1 base from J, with 6 bases between. This CDR3 has 13 amino acids. The CDR3 nucleotides read TGCGCCAGCAGCTTAAGGAGGAACACTGAAGCTTTCTTT. Translating gives CASSLRRNTEAFF.

This clonotype was picked up many times. The chain carries TRBV18 and TRBJ1-5; no definite D call. The CDR3 runs 14 residues. Per germline, CDR1 KGHSH and CDR2 LQKENI. The V and J ends lost 5 bases and 0 bases respectively, with 8 bases between them. The CDR3 reads CASSSEHSNQPQHF. The DNA of the CDR3 is TGTGCCAGCTCAAGCGAACATAGCAATCAGCCCCAGCATTTT. The full variable domain, rest sourced from reference TRBV18 and TRBJ1-5, is NAGVMQNPRHLVRRRGQEARLRCSPMKGHSHVYWYRQLPEEGLKFMVYLQKENIIDESGMPKERFSAEFPKEGPSILRIQQVVRGDSAAYFCASSSEHSNQPQHFGDGTRLSIL.

The chain has TRBV2 and TRBJ2-7; weak D call: TRBD1 (5 bases). CDR1 is SNHLY and CDR2 is FYNNEI in the germline V gene. Trimming took off 5 bases at V and 8 bases at J, with 13 bases between the two ends. This CDR3 spans 12 amino acids. CDR3 in amino acids: CASSQTAIQQYF. The CDR3 nucleotides read TGTGCCAGCAGTCAGACAGCTATCCAGCAGTACTTC.

The chain uses TRBV13 and TRBJ1-2; 11 bases line up with TRBD1. There are 17 residues in the CDR3. Germline V gene data show CDR1 as PRHDT and CDR2 as FYEKMQ (reference sequence). Written as DNA, the CDR3 is TGTACCTTCCTCCTCCTTACCGGGACAGGGGGTAACTATGGCTACACCTTC. Amino acids: CTFLLLTGTGGNYGYTF.

V and J are TRBV30 and TRBJ1-5, with TRBD1 identical over 7 bases. Germline V CDR1 and CDR2: GTSNPN, SVGIG (reference sequence). V gave up 5 bases and J gave up 3 bases; unmatched junction bases: 4. The CDR3 is 13 residues long. In DNA form, the CDR3 reads TGTGCCTGGGGGACAGACCCCAATCAGCCCCAGCATTTT. This codes for CAWGTDPNQPQHF.